This TCR beta chain emerged from a study of healthy donors' naive CD4 and CD8 T cells. About the study: A new alpha primer set targeted every functional IMGT alpha variant. Points from the study as a whole: CDR3 charge plus V and J genes appeared to account for about 13% of CD4/CD8 variance. Chains were not paired, since alpha and beta were sequenced in bulk.

A remark on this clonotype: Antigen specificity is unknown.

Starting from around 500 ng of total RNA, TCR libraries were made with linear amplification. TCRdb reprocessed the reads via MiXCR and lists one record per CDR3 protein. The sample has 180,000 or so distinct CDR3 sequences, about 70% seen once; the top ten hold less than 2.5%. CDR3 size: 14 residues. The germline V gene encodes CDR1 ENHRY and CDR2 SYGVKD. The ends were cut back, 4 bases at V and 2 bases at J, with 12 bases in the middle. This sequence originates from a pool of human donors in good health; the sample pools cells from several healthy donors. Sample: naive CD4+ and CD8+ T cells sorted from blood, pooled from several donors. The J gene is TRBJ2-7, the V gene TRBV10-3; tentatively, D is TRBD1 (5 bases). This chain's CDR3 is CAISVGQGPYEQYF. DNA for the CDR3: TGTGCCATCAGTGTCGGTCAGGGTCCCTACGAGCAGTACTTC.